This T cell receptor beta chain comes out of a study of T cells in Graves' hyperthyroidism and ophthalmopathy. This clonotype has a count of ten or more. V was pared by 1 base and J by 9 bases, with 4 bases of the junction left unmatched. Per the germline V gene, CDR1 is SGHVS and CDR2 is FQNEAQ. The CDR3 runs to 14 residues. Amplified regions were TCR beta CDR3 sequences from RNA transcripts. The TCR CDR3 was amplified in a first-round RT-PCR using the HTBI primer set. MiXCR was run by TCRdb on the multiplex PCR reads, yielding one entry per CDR3 protein. The sample carries fewer than 350,000 distinct CDR3 sequences, roughly 21% recorded once.

The chain has TRBV7-8 and TRBJ2-1; 9 bases fit TRBD2. The sequencing sample was made of blood. The TCR was taken from a woman between 45 and 65 years old with Graves' hyperthyroidism. CDR3 DNA: TGTGCCAGCAGCTTAGGCGGGACTAGCACTGAGCAGTTCTTC. Translated: CASSLGGTSTEQFF. The full variable domain, its missing parts supplied by reference TRBV7-8 and TRBJ2-1, is GAGVSQSPRYKVAKRGQDVALRCDPISGHVSLFWYQQALGQGPEFLTYFQNEAQLDKSGLPSDRFFAERPEGSVSTLKIQRTQQEDSAVYLCASSLGGTSTEQFFGPGTRLTVL.